Sequencing of this T cell receptor (beta chain) was carried out in a study of T cell responses to AZD1222 COVID-19 vaccine. Germline loops: CDR1 SNHLY, CDR2 FYNNEI. V shed 5 bases, J shed 1 base, and the junction held 7 bases outside the gene matches. This CDR3 spans 15 amino acids. Method: immunoSEQ multiplex PCR; TCRdb's copy keeps in-frame clones and lacks some. The table has 180,000 or so clones, approximately 93% seen once. The chain employs TRBV2 and TRBJ1-1; 7 bases agree with TRBD1. The specimen was peripheral blood, collected on day 0 of AZD1222 vaccination. The source is an adult in good health. The CDR3 coding sequence is TGTGCCAGCAGTTCAGGGGGGACGGGGAACACTGAAGCTTTCTTT. It yields the protein CASSSGGTGNTEAFF.